The 7 T cell receptor beta chains below come from one sample, sequenced in a study of CD8 T cells in ankylosing spondylitis. Study-wide points: Blood of patients with ankylosing spondylitis appeared to be characterized by a TCR beta motif of several highly homologous variants.

A single record per CDR3 protein comes from TCRdb applying MiXCR to the 5' RACE reads. In the table there are a few hundred thousand distinct CDR3 sequences, more than 20% of which are singletons. No cognate antigen is known for these TCRs. Sequencing was performed on blood, either unsorted or a sorted T cell fraction (not recorded which). These receptors came from a male donor with ankylosing spondylitis.

The rearrangement links TRBV7-8 to TRBJ2-5; D may be TRBD1 (6 bases). Germline-derived CDR1 and CDR2 are SGHVS and FQNEAQ. Trimming left V 1 base short and J 5 bases short, with 20 bases between. The CDR3 loop spans 17 amino acids. CDR3 bases: TGTGCCAGCAGCTTAGGGGGGACACCCGGGCTGGGGGAGACCCAGTACTTC. Its translation: CASSLGGTPGLGETQYF.

This clonotype was detected only a few times. The chain couples TRBV7-9 to TRBJ2-3; TRBD2 matches 11 bases. CDR3 length: 16 residues. The V gene's germline CDR1 is SEHNR and CDR2 FQNEAQ (reference sequence). Unmatched junction bases numbered 6, after V lost 3 bases and J lost 4 bases. The CDR3 DNA sequence: TGTGCCAGCAGCTTCCTCCTTAGCGGGAGGGCAGATACGCAGTATTTT. Translation gives CASSFLLSGRADTQYF.

The CDR3 bases are TGTGCCAGCAGCGGAACAGGGTTCTCTGGAAACACCATATATTTT. The encoded protein is CASSGTGFSGNTIYF. This chain connects TRBV6-1 to TRBJ1-3, with D possibly being TRBD1 (6 bases). Germline V lookup: CDR1 MNHNS, CDR2 SASEGT. The length of the CDR3 is 15 residues. V lost 6 bases, J lost 0 bases, and 12 bases lay in between.

This clonotype showed up many times. This chain connects TRBV10-2 to TRBJ2-3; D may be TRBD1 or TRBD2 (6 bases each). Trimming took 3 bases from V and 6 from J, leaving 10 bases between them. This CDR3 has 13 amino acids. CDR1 and CDR2 from the germline V gene are WSHSY and SAAADI. DNA of the CDR3: TGCGCCAGCAGTGAACGAGGGGGGGATACGCAGTATTTT. Encoded protein: CASSERGGDTQYF.

V usage is TRBV4-2 and J usage is TRBJ2-1; weak D call: TRBD2 (6 bases). The CDR3 spans 16 residues. The V end was cut by 1 base, the J end by 8 bases, with 18 bases between. Germline CDR1 is LGHNA and CDR2 is YNFKEQ. Here the CDR3 reads CASSQVGGDLPDEQFF. The CDR3 DNA sequence: TGTGCCAGCAGCCAAGTAGGCGGGGATCTCCCTGATGAGCAGTTCTTC.

This clonotype was observed a single time. The chain is built from TRBV25-1 and TRBJ2-1; D is possibly TRBD1 or TRBD2 (6 bases each). V lost 2 bases and J 8 bases, leaving 10 bases between the germline ends. Germline CDR1 is MGHDK and CDR2 is SYGVNS. The CDR3 totals 13 residues. The CDR3 region has the DNA TGTGCCAGCAGTGAAGGGGGGCGAGATGAGCAGTTCTTC. Its protein product is CASSEGGRDEQFF.

The chain links TRBV6-5 to TRBJ2-7, with 7 bases fitting TRBD1. CDR3 size: 14 residues. Unmatched junction bases numbered 4, after V lost 4 bases and J lost 1 base. Germline V CDR1 and CDR2: MNHEY, SVGAGI. The CDR3 loop reads CASSSAGGSYEQYF. Written as DNA, the CDR3 is TGTGCCAGCAGTTCTGCAGGGGGATCCTACGAGCAGTACTTC.